This T cell receptor beta chain was captured by sequencing in a study of T cells in localized non-small cell lung cancer. The protocol was immunoSEQ multiplex PCR, while the TCRdb copy is restricted to in-frame clones and leaves out a portion. The table lists over 4,500 clones, 35% to 45% of them singletons, with roughly 8.7% in the top ten. Study-level findings and limits: For the top 100 tumor clones, a median about 57 also appeared in adjacent lung. Higher adjacent-lung clonality was associated with shorter survival. The tumor had only one region sequenced, so heterogeneity remains possible.

Remarks on this clone: What it recognizes is unknown.

CDR1 and CDR2 from the germline V gene are LGHNT and FRNRAP. The CDR3 length is 17 residues. Trimming removed 2 bases from V and 1 base from J, with 12 bases in between. The chain is built from TRBV12-5 and TRBJ1-6; tentative D call: TRBD1 (5 bases). The origin of this receptor is a male donor at least 60 years old with stage I squamous cell lung carcinoma. The starting material was lung tumor tissue, obtained before any cancer treatment. The CDR3 region is CASGLHLGGSYNSPLHF. CDR3 sequence (DNA): TGTGCTAGTGGTTTGCACCTCGGGGGGTCCTATAATTCACCCCTCCACTTT.